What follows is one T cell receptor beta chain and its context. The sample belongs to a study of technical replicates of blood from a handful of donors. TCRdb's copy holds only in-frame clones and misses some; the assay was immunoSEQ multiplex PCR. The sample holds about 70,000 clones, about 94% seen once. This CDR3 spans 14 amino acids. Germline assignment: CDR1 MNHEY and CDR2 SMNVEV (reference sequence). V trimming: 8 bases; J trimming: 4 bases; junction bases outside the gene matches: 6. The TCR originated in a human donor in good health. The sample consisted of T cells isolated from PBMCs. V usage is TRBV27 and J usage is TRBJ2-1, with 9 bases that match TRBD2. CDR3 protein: CASGYSGSYNEQFF. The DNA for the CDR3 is TGTGCCAGCGGGTATAGCGGGAGTTACAATGAGCAGTTCTTC.